The clone carrying this T cell receptor (beta chain) was counted at least ten times. As yet, its antigen is unknown. One end of the junction does not line up with germline, which may come from a read error. Template material for amplifying TCR beta CDR3 regions consisted of RNA transcripts. When the TCR CDR3 underwent first-round RT-PCR, the HTBI primer set was used. TCRdb itself ran the multiplex PCR reads through MiXCR, one entry per CDR3 protein. The sample records roughly 500,000 distinct CDR3 sequences, more than 45% being singletons. Lactation, pregnancy, other autoimmune disease or uncontrolled infection excluded patients. Germline lookup yields CDR1 SGHRS and CDR2 YFSETQ. This CDR3 contains 12 residues. The data are from a study of T cells in Graves' hyperthyroidism and ophthalmopathy. Findings and limits, study-wide: Most thyroid clonotypes expanded above 0.001 appeared in blood too.

This TCR was recovered from an adult woman with Graves' disease, either hyperthyroidism or ophthalmopathy (not recorded which). This chain uses TRBV5-1 with TRBJ1-4, with D uncertain. The sequenced sample was peripheral blood or thyroid tissue (not recorded which). Written as DNA, the CDR3 is TGTGCCAGCAGCTTAGCAGATGAAAAACTGTTTTTT. Protein: CASSLADEKLFF.